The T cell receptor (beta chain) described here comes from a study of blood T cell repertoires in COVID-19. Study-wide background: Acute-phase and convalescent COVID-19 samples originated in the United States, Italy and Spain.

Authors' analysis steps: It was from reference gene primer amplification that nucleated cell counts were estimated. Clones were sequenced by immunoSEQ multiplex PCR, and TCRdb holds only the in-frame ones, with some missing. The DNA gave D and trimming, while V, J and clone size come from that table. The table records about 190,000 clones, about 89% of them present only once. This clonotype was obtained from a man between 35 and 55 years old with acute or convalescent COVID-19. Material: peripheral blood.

Written as DNA, the CDR3 is TGTGCCATCAGTGAGTCGGCAGGACTAGCCAAAAACATTCAGTACTTC. Residues: CAISESAGLAKNIQYF. The rearrangement joins TRBV10-3 to TRBJ2-4, with D possibly TRBD2 on 5 matching bases. Germline V lookup: CDR1 ENHRY, CDR2 SYGVKD. The V and J ends lost 0 bases and 0 bases respectively, with 9 bases between them. The CDR3 consists of 16 residues.